Included here is one T cell receptor beta chain sequence, with context. Its antigen is unidentified. The data were taken from a study of T cells after yellow fever vaccination. Study-level points and caveats: In post-booster samples, most primary-vaccination clones reappeared (96% CD4, 70% to 90% CD8).

Making TCR cDNA involved 5'RACE template switching, which added UMIs and a universal primer site. In TCRdb, the 5' RACE reads were re-called with MiXCR into one record per CDR3 protein. The sample lists hundreds of thousands of distinct CDR3 sequences, 8.7% occurring once. The TCR originated in a man between 18 and 29 years old who received the YFV17D yellow fever vaccine. Sample: CD4+ T cells sorted from PBMCs, taken 5 days after the yellow fever booster vaccination.

The CDR3 DNA reads TGTGCCAGCAGCCCCGAGCCGGGGGGACGCACCGGGGAGCTGTTTTTT. This sequence encodes CASSPEPGGRTGELFF. This sequence joins TRBV2 and TRBJ2-2, with TRBD2 identical over 7 bases. The J segment lost 4 bases and the V segment lost 6 bases, leaving 11 bases of the junction unmatched. From germline, CDR1 is SNHLY and CDR2 FYNNEI. This CDR3 comprises 16 residues.